The rows below give T cell receptor beta chains drawn from one sample of a study of T cell changes during pregnancy in multiple sclerosis. TCRdb's copy holds only in-frame clones and misses some; the assay was immunoSEQ multiplex PCR. Among about 59,000 clones, roughly 93% were seen once, and the ten largest hold about 2.6%. Sequencing used CD8+ T cells from peripheral blood mononuclear cells, obtained in the third trimester of pregnancy. These receptors originate from a female donor with multiple sclerosis, enrolled in a pregnancy study. Each CDR3 is given with its conserved first and last residue. The order of the fields is clone size, D gene, J gene, V gene, CDR3 DNA, CDR3 protein. The D gene is left open where the match is weak. Only part of the rows carry a size: once, few, many, or a class if the clone is expanded.

.,.,TRBJ1-1,TRBV28,TGTGCCAGCAGCCCGGGGGGAACCGAAGCTTTCTTT,CASSPGGTEAFF
.,TRBD2,TRBJ2-1,TRBV7-2,TGTGCCAGCAGTCGGACTAGAGCGGGCTCCTACAATGAGCAGTTCTTC,CASSRTRAGSYNEQFF
.,TRBD2,TRBJ2-1,TRBV10-3,TGTGCCATCAGTGAGTCGGAAGCGGGATCGGGTGAGCAGTTCTTC,CAISESEAGSGEQFF
.,.,TRBJ1-1,TRBV5-1,TGCGCCAGCAGCTTGGATGCGGTAGGCCGGGTTGAAGCTTTCTTT,CASSLDAVGRVEAFF
once,TRBD2,TRBJ2-1,TRBV29-1,TGCAGCGTTGAGGGGCGGGAGGGCCGTTACAATGAGCAGTTCTTC,CSVEGREGRYNEQFF
once,.,TRBJ1-1,TRBV28,TGTGCCAGCAGTTTAGGGGGGGCGAACACTGAAGCTTTCTTT,CASSLGGANTEAFF
.,TRBD2,TRBJ2-1,TRBV7-9,TGTGCCAGCAGCTCCGAGACTAGCGGGCCGAGCTCCTACAATGAGCAGTTCTTC,CASSSETSGPSSYNEQFF
.,.,TRBJ2-6,TRBV4-3,TGCGCCAGCAGCCAAGATCGAGGTGCTGGGGCCAACGTCCTGACTTTC,CASSQDRGAGANVLTF
.,TRBD1,TRBJ2-7,TRBV9,TGTGCCAGCAGCGTAGGGGACAGGGCTTACGAGCAGTACTTC,CASSVGDRAYEQYF
.,.,TRBJ1-1,TRBV27,TGTGCCAGCAGTTTAGGGCAGGTGAACACTGAAGCTTTCTTT,CASSLGQVNTEAFF
.,TRBD1,TRBJ2-7,TRBV5-6,TGTGCCAGCAGCTTGGGACAGGGGGCCATCGAGCAGTACTTC,CASSLGQGAIEQYF
.,.,TRBJ2-6,TRBV27,TGTGCCAGCAGACCTGAAACGACAGGCGGGAGCTCTGGGGCCAACGTCCTGACTTTC,CASRPETTGGSSGANVLTF
.,TRBD2,TRBJ2-2,TRBV4-2,TGTGCCAGCAGCCAAACCACGGGAGGGGGCACCGGGGAGCTGTTTTTT,CASSQTTGGGTGELFF
.,.,TRBJ2-7,TRBV2,TGTGCCAGCAGTGGGACAGGAGGGTACGAGCAGTACTTC,CASSGTGGYEQYF
.,.,TRBJ2-3,TRBV4-1,TGCGCCAGCAGCCAAGATTCCAGCGACCCCACAGATACGCAGTATTTT,CASSQDSSDPTDTQYF
.,.,TRBJ2-2,TRBV12-5,TGTGCTAGTGGTTTTGGGGGGACCGGGGAGCTGTTTTTT,CASGFGGTGELFF
.,TRBD2,TRBJ2-3,TRBV7-8,TGTGCCAGCAGCTTAGGACTAGCGGGAGATTTTGGAGATACGCAGTATTTT,CASSLGLAGDFGDTQYF
.,TRBD1,TRBJ1-2,TRBV5-4,TGTGCCATCGGGACAGGGACGACCTATGGCTACACCTTC,CAIGTGTTYGYTF
.,.,TRBJ2-7,TRBV14,TGTGCCAGCAGCCAAGAAGGAAGCGGGGAGCAGTACTTC,CASSQEGSGEQYF
.,TRBD1,TRBJ1-2,TRBV6-1,TGTGCCAGCAGTGAAGCCCGGACAGGGGGTCGTGGCTACACCTTC,CASSEARTGGRGYTF
.,.,TRBJ1-1,TRBV4-1,TGCGCCAGCAGCCAAGGGGGGGGGTGGGGAATGAACACTGAAGCTTTCTTT,CASSQGGGWGMNTEAFF
.,TRBD2,TRBJ2-1,TRBV9,TGTGCCAGCAGCGGTAGCGGGAGCGCCTACAATGAGCAGTTCTTC,CASSGSGSAYNEQFF
.,.,TRBJ2-3,TRBV6-1,TGTGCCAGCAGTGAATTAGGTGGCGGATACACAGATACGCAGTATTTT,CASSELGGGYTDTQYF
once,.,TRBJ2-1,TRBV7-3,TGTGCCAGCAGCTTAAACCCACAATCCAATGAGCAGTTCTTC,CASSLNPQSNEQFF